Presented here are 18 T cell receptor beta chains from one specimen sequenced in a study of blood T cell repertoires in COVID-19. Repertoires were generated with immunoSEQ multiplex PCR, while TCRdb's copy carries only in-frame clones and drops some. The table lists under 170,000 clones, 65% to 90% of them singletons, with approximately 3.5% in the top ten. Sequenced input: peripheral blood. The origin of the receptors is a man in his 70s with acute or convalescent COVID-19.

CDR3 in DNA: TGTGCCAGCAGAGGCCCAGGGAACATTCAGTACTTC. Its protein product is CASRGPGNIQYF. The chain employs TRBV2 and TRBJ2-4; weak D call: TRBD1 (5 bases). Germline CDR1 reads SNHLY; CDR2 reads FYNNEI. The CDR3 is 12 residues long. The germline V and J ends were trimmed by 6 bases and 7 bases, with 10 bases remaining between them.

The J gene is TRBJ1-1, the V gene TRBV4-1, with a weak D call TRBD1 (5 bases). Germline CDR1 reads MGHRA; CDR2 reads YSYEKL. This CDR3 spans 15 amino acids. Trimming stripped 0 bases from V and 4 bases from J, with 12 bases between. The CDR3 bases are TGCGCCAGCAGCCAAGACCGGGGGGAGGTCACTGAAGCTTTCTTT. Protein product: CASSQDRGEVTEAFF.

V usage is TRBV19 and J usage is TRBJ2-7, with 10 nucleotides matching TRBD2. This CDR3 comprises 16 residues. Per germline, CDR1 LNHDA and CDR2 SQIVND (reference sequence). Losses at the gene ends were 4 bases for V and 6 bases for J; bases not matched to a gene: 12. The CDR3 sequence: CASSRKAGGPEGEQYF. The CDR3 nucleotides are TGTGCCAGTAGTAGGAAAGCGGGAGGGCCGGAGGGCGAGCAGTACTTC.

This chain uses TRBV9 with TRBJ2-3, with 8 bases identical to TRBD2. The germline V gene has CDR1 SGDLS and CDR2 YYNGEE. Trimming at V came to 6 bases and at J to 5 bases, leaving 8 bases not matched to a gene. The CDR3 length is 14 residues. This chain's CDR3 is CASNGTRGVDTQYF. The CDR3 DNA is TGTGCCAGCAACGGGACTAGAGGGGTAGATACGCAGTATTTT.

V is TRBV7-2 and J is TRBJ1-1; no clear D gene. This CDR3 has 13 residues. V was trimmed by 0 bases and J by 7 bases, leaving 9 bases between them. Germline loops: CDR1 SGHTA, CDR2 FQGNSA. CDR3 amino acids: CASSLARGIEAFF. In nucleotides, the CDR3 is TGTGCCAGCAGCTTAGCGCGAGGGATTGAAGCTTTCTTT.

This clone was found once. The chain is built from TRBV7-2 and TRBJ2-3; 14 bases are shared with TRBD2. Per the germline V gene, CDR1 is SGHTA and CDR2 is FQGNSA. The CDR3 spans 16 residues. Trimming cost V 1 base and J 11 bases; bases outside gene matches: 8. CDR3 coding DNA: TGTGCCAGCAGCTTAGAAGAGACTAGCGGGAGGGCGGGGCAGTATTTT. Residues: CASSLEETSGRAGQYF.

In this sample, this clone turned up a few times. The chain combines TRBV27 with TRBJ2-7; 7 nucleotides align to TRBD1. Germline CDR1 MNHEY, CDR2 SMNVEV (reference sequence). The CDR3 totals 14 residues. V was clipped by 5 bases and J by 3 bases; unmatched bases: 7. The CDR3 DNA is TGTGCCAGCAGTCGGACAGGCGAGAACTACGAGCAGTACTTC. Translation: CASSRTGENYEQYF.

CDR3 sequence reads: CASSGRQHYGYTF. CDR3 DNA sequence: TGTGCCAGCAGCGGTAGACAGCACTATGGCTACACCTTC. V gene TRBV5-4 combines with J gene TRBJ1-2; D may be TRBD1 (5 bases). The ends were cut back, 4 bases at V and 3 bases at J, with 10 bases in the middle. Germline CDR1 reads SGHNT; CDR2 reads YYREEE (reference sequence). CDR3 length: 13 residues.

This clone was detected once. V gene TRBV9 combines with J gene TRBJ2-1; 12 nucleotides match TRBD2. The germline gives CDR1 SGDLS, CDR2 YYNGEE. CDR3 size: 17 residues. J lost 7 bases, V lost 3 bases, and 11 bases had no gene match. CDR3 sequence (DNA): TGTGCCAGCAGCGACCTAGCGGGAGGGCCAGAATGGAATGAGCAGTTCTTC. This gives the protein CASSDLAGGPEWNEQFF.

This sequence joins TRBV29-1 and TRBJ1-2; no firm D call. Germline CDR1 SQVTM, CDR2 ANQGSEA. The germline V and J ends were trimmed by 7 bases and 3 bases, with 12 bases remaining between them. This CDR3 has 12 residues. CDR3 nucleotide sequence: TGCAGCGCCGGGAACGATTACTATGGCTACACCTTC. It translates to CSAGNDYYGYTF.

The chain has TRBV6-6 and TRBJ2-3; D perhaps matches TRBD2 (6 bases). Germline V gene sequence: CDR1 MNHNY, CDR2 SVGAGI (reference sequence). Between the trimmed V and J ends, which lost 7 bases and 2 bases, there was a span of 19 bases. This CDR3 is 16 amino acids long. CDR3: CASTPVSSGPTDTQYF. In DNA form, the CDR3 reads TGTGCCAGCACCCCAGTTAGTAGCGGCCCCACAGATACGCAGTATTTT.

V gene TRBV6-2 or TRBV6-3 combines with J gene TRBJ2-1; 9 positions agree with TRBD2. Per germline, CDR1 MNHEY and CDR2 SVGEGT. The V segment lost 6 bases and the J segment 6 bases; nucleotides outside the gene matches: 9. This CDR3 has 15 amino acids. The CDR3 nucleotides are TGTGCCAGCAGCCAGACTAGCGGAACGGGCAATGAGCAGTTCTTC. It yields the protein CASSQTSGTGNEQFF.

This chain joins TRBV27 and TRBJ2-1; D may be TRBD1 (6 bases). Trimming left V 10 bases short and J 2 bases short, with 9 bases between. The CDR3 covers 12 residues. CDR1 is MNHEY and CDR2 is SMNVEV in the germline V gene (reference sequence). The CDR3 protein is CATQGTYNEQFF. For the CDR3, the DNA is TGTGCCACCCAGGGGACCTACAATGAGCAGTTCTTC.

The chain carries TRBV5-6 and TRBJ2-7; unclear D gene. The germline gives CDR1 SGHDT, CDR2 YYEEEE. The CDR3 spans 11 residues. Deletions cut 3 bases from V and 4 bases from J, with 5 bases between. The CDR3: CASSSSYEQYF. Written as DNA, the CDR3 is TGTGCCAGCAGCTCGAGTTACGAGCAGTACTTC.

V usage is TRBV18 and J usage is TRBJ2-3, with 10 positions matching TRBD2. With 0 bases clipped from V and 2 bases from J, the junction kept 5 bases outside the gene matches. Germline CDR1 is KGHSH and CDR2 is LQKENI. CDR3 size: 17 residues. CDR3 amino acids: CASSPPASGSPTDTQYF. In DNA, the CDR3 is TGTGCCAGCTCACCACCGGCTAGCGGGAGCCCCACAGATACGCAGTATTTT.

The chain links TRBV18 to TRBJ1-5, with 8 bases lining up with TRBD1. The V segment lost 5 bases and the J segment 6 bases; nucleotides outside the gene matches: 6. Per germline, CDR1 KGHSH and CDR2 LQKENI. This CDR3 has 14 residues. CDR3 in amino acids: CASSDSGGLQPQHF. The CDR3 coding sequence is TGTGCCAGCTCAGATTCAGGGGGCCTTCAGCCCCAGCATTTT.

The gene calls are TRBV19 and TRBJ2-2; 11 bases are shared with TRBD2. Germline V gene sequence: CDR1 LNHDA, CDR2 SQIVND (reference sequence). This CDR3 contains 16 residues. V was clipped by 5 bases and J by 5 bases; unmatched bases: 7. CDR3 loop: CASSVWLAGGTGELFF. The CDR3 nucleotides read TGTGCCAGTAGTGTTTGGCTAGCGGGAGGTACCGGGGAGCTGTTTTTT.

This clone was seen only once. The chain joins TRBV9 to TRBJ2-7; 12 nucleotides agree with TRBD2. This CDR3 contains 15 residues. With V trimmed by 3 bases and J by 7 bases, 8 bases remained unmatched. Germline V CDR1 and CDR2: SGDLS, YYNGEE. The CDR3 protein is CASSGLAGGPSEQYF. The DNA for the CDR3 is TGTGCCAGCAGCGGTCTAGCGGGAGGGCCGAGTGAGCAGTACTTC.